The clone carrying this T cell receptor beta chain was seen ten or more times. The target antigen is unknown. TCRdb re-called the RT-PCR reads with MiXCR, one entry per CDR3 protein. The table records 300,000 to 350,000 distinct CDR3 sequences, 21% of them present only once. This record belongs to a study of response to subunit inactivated influenza vaccine. Notes on the study in general: There was a suggestion from the authors that each seasonal influenza vaccination recruits few new T cells.

The CDR3 is made up of 16 amino acids. Germline CDR1 LGHNA, CDR2 YSLEER. Germline trimming cut 3 bases from V and 2 bases from J; bases unmatched to any gene: 6. The chain uses TRBV4-3 and TRBJ2-3; 9 bases align to TRBD2. The clonotype comes from a man aged 50 to 75 who received an inactivated influenza vaccine. The sample here was PBMCs from blood, taken around 22 months after vaccination. CDR3 DNA sequence: TGCGCCAGCAGCCAGGGTCCTAGCGGGAACACAGATACGCAGTATTTT. Residues: CASSQGPSGNTDTQYF.